Here is one T cell receptor beta chain with its context. What it binds is unknown. V was pared by 3 bases and J by 1 base, with 18 bases between. The CDR3 spans 17 residues. Germline-derived CDR1 and CDR2 are MNHNS and SASEGT. PCR was performed using 60 Vbeta and 13 Jbeta primers. TCRdb's copy holds only in-frame clones and misses some; the assay was immunoSEQ multiplex PCR. The sample lists more than 110,000 clones; roughly 80% were seen once. This entry is derived from a study of cytomegalovirus exposure and HLA in healthy donors. Study-wide results and limits: According to the study, roughly 160 TCR beta chains were cytomegalovirus-associated. Several of the most significant clusters appeared, in a later analysis, to be linked to common viral pathogens.

The sequence derives from a woman between 50 and 59 years old in good health and CMV-seronegative. The sample comprised PBMCs. The chain is built from TRBV6-1 and TRBJ2-5; tentatively, D is TRBD2 (6 bases). This chain's CDR3 is CASSEPTALGGQETQYF. DNA of the CDR3: TGTGCCAGCAGTGAGCCCACAGCTTTGGGGGGCCAAGAGACCCAGTACTTC.